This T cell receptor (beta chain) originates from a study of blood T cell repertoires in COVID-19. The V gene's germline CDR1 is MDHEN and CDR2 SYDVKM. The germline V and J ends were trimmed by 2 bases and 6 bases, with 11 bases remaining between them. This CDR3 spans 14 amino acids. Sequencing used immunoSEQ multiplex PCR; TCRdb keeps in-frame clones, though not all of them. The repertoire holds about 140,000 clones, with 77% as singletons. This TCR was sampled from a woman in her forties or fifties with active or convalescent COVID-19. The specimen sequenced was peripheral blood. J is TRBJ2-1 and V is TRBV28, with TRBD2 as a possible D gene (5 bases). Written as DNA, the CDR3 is TGTGCCAGCAGTTTAAGGGAGCTGGTCAATGAGCAGTTCTTC. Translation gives CASSLRELVNEQFF.